This T cell receptor beta chain was identified during a study of Graves' ophthalmopathy and Graves' hyperthyroidism. Orbital computed tomography, together with clinical symptoms, serum thyroxine, TRAb and thyroid ultrasound, was used for diagnosis. The authors amplified TCR beta CDR3 regions, and they did so from RNA transcripts for repertoire sequencing. A first-round RT-PCR used HTBI primers, followed by a second-round multiplex PCR. MiXCR, applied by TCRdb to the multiplex PCR reads, yields one record per CDR3 protein. The sample includes roughly 400,000 distinct CDR3 sequences, roughly 14% of them seen just once. V shed 3 bases, J shed 1 base, and the junction held 14 bases outside the gene matches. Germline CDR1 is KGHSH and CDR2 is LQKENI. This CDR3 comprises 19 residues.

This rearrangement joins TRBV18 to TRBJ1-1, with 10 nucleotides matching TRBD1. This TCR derives from a woman aged 18 to 35 with stable Graves' hyperthyroidism. Sequenced sample: peripheral blood. In nucleotides, the CDR3 is TGTGCCAGCTCACCGAAGCGACCGGGACAGGGGATAGGGAACACTGAAGCTTTCTTT. Its translation is CASSPKRPGQGIGNTEAFF.